These 14 T cell receptor beta chains originate from one sample sequenced in a study of T cell responses to AZD1222 COVID-19 vaccine. The table came from immunoSEQ multiplex PCR; TCRdb's copy has only in-frame clones and leaves some out. The top ten hold less than 20% of the sample, which has around 100,000 clones, just under 90% seen once. Here the sequenced sample was peripheral blood, taken on day 0 of AZD1222 vaccination. The receptors shown here come from an adult in good health.

The V gene is TRBV12-3 or TRBV12-4, the J gene TRBJ1-2, with unresolved D. V was cut by 3 bases and J by 4 bases, with 9 bases left in between. The CDR3 length is 13 residues. This CDR3 reads CASSLRTGYGYTF. CDR3 nucleotide sequence: TGTGCCAGCAGTTTGAGGACCGGCTATGGCTACACCTTC.

This clone has at least ten counts. The chain links TRBV7-3 to TRBJ2-1; D is possibly TRBD1 or TRBD2 (5 bases each). The CDR3 covers 16 residues. With 5 bases removed from V and 0 bases from J, the gap between germline ends came to 14 bases. The germline V gene encodes CDR1 SGHTA and CDR2 FQGTGA. The CDR3 DNA reads TGTGCCAGCAGCCAAGTGGGGGTAACCTCCTACAATGAGCAGTTCTTC. Its translation is CASSQVGVTSYNEQFF.

The table lists this clone with a count of one. J is TRBJ2-3 and V is TRBV18, with TRBD2 matching 11 bases. Trimming took 3 bases from V and 0 from J; bases not matched to a gene: 5. This CDR3 is 17 amino acids long. In germline, CDR1 is KGHSH, CDR2 LQKENI. This CDR3 reads CASSPAGLAASTDTQYF. CDR3 DNA: TGTGCCAGCTCACCTGCGGGACTAGCGGCTAGCACAGATACGCAGTATTTT.

This clone is a singleton in its sample. The chain employs TRBV10-3 and TRBJ2-2; D gene unclear. Germline values: CDR1 ENHRY, CDR2 SYGVKD. Trimming pared 3 bases from V and 8 bases from J, leaving 16 bases between. CDR3 length: 15 residues. The CDR3 here is CAISEWIPNQGELFF. The CDR3 nucleotides read TGTGCCATCAGTGAATGGATACCCAACCAAGGGGAGCTGTTTTTT.

The J gene is TRBJ2-5, the V gene TRBV10-3, with 8 positions matching TRBD1. Germline-derived CDR1 and CDR2 are ENHRY and SYGVKD. CDR3 length: 13 amino acids. V trimming: 6 bases; J trimming: 0 bases; junction bases outside the gene matches: 0. CDR3 in amino acids: CAIRQGDQETQYF. DNA of the CDR3: TGTGCCATCAGACAGGGGGACCAAGAGACCCAGTACTTC.

The chain carries TRBV7-9 and TRBJ1-3; TRBD1 might be the D (6 bases). CDR3 length: 17 residues. Germline V gene lookup returns CDR1 SEHNR and CDR2 FQNEAQ (reference sequence). The V and J ends lost 5 bases and 0 bases respectively, with 17 bases between them. CDR3: CASSGIIGQLSGNTIYF. CDR3 DNA sequence: TGTGCCAGCAGCGGGATTATCGGACAGCTCTCTGGAAACACCATATATTTT.

The chain combines TRBV7-9 with TRBJ1-1; 7 nucleotides align to TRBD1. CDR1 is SEHNR, CDR2 FQNEAQ, per germline (reference sequence). V lost 3 bases to trimming and J lost 5 bases; unmatched junction nucleotides: 0. The length of the CDR3 is 12 residues. This chain's CDR3 is CASSLTGTEAFF. The CDR3 nucleotides read TGTGCCAGCAGCTTGACAGGGACTGAAGCTTTCTTT.

This chain links TRBV3-1 (or the pseudogene TRBV3-2) with TRBJ1-6; D is unresolved. Per the germline V gene, CDR1 is LGHDT and CDR2 is YNNKEL (reference sequence). CDR3 size: 14 residues. V dropped 4 bases and J dropped 0 bases, with 4 bases sitting between them. DNA of the CDR3: TGTGCCAGCAGCCGGAACTCCTATAATTCACCCCTCCACTTT. Its protein is CASSRNSYNSPLHF.

This chain links TRBV3-1 (or the pseudogene TRBV3-2) with TRBJ2-2, with D possibly being TRBD1 (5 bases). The CDR3 is 17 residues long. Between the trimmed V and J ends, which lost 0 bases and 7 bases, there was a span of 18 bases. Germline CDR1 is LGHDT and CDR2 is YNNKEL (reference sequence). CDR3 region: CASSQEFRLLGHGELFF. CDR3 sequence (DNA): TGTGCCAGCAGCCAAGAATTCAGGCTCTTGGGGCACGGGGAGCTGTTTTTT.

This clone has only one observation. The rearrangement links TRBV18 to TRBJ1-5, with 10 bases that match TRBD1. The CDR3 contains 15 residues. Germline V gives CDR1 KGHSH, CDR2 LQKENI. The V and J ends lost 3 bases and 2 bases, in that order; junction bases with no gene match: 1. Here the CDR3 DNA reads TGTGCCAGCTCACCCGGGACAGGGGGCAATCAGCCCCAGCATTTT. It is translated as CASSPGTGGNQPQHF.

In its sample, this clone was seen a few times. The chain recombines TRBV6-1 with TRBJ1-2; D gene ambiguous. This CDR3 region has 12 residues. Germline assignment: CDR1 MNHNS and CDR2 SASEGT. V dropped 3 bases and J dropped 1 base, with 3 bases sitting between them. CDR3 bases: TGTGCCAGCAGTGACAATAACTATGGCTACACCTTC. Its translation is CASSDNNYGYTF.

This clone was detected only once. This sequence joins TRBV18 and TRBJ1-2; TRBD1 matches at 7 bases. CDR3 length: 15 amino acids. V was clipped by 4 bases and J by 4 bases; unmatched bases: 9. In germline, CDR1 is KGHSH, CDR2 LQKENI. The CDR3 DNA sequence: TGTGCCAGCTCACGCGATAAGGGACAGATCTATGGCTACACCTTC. It specifies CASSRDKGQIYGYTF.

The genes are TRBV19 and TRBJ2-3; 14 bases align to TRBD2. V lost 0 bases and J lost 0; bases outside the gene matches: 5. The CDR3 is made up of 19 amino acids. From germline, CDR1 is LNHDA and CDR2 SQIVND (reference sequence). CDR3: CASSIEGTSGRGSTDTQYF. Written as DNA, the CDR3 is TGTGCCAGTAGTATAGAGGGGACTAGCGGGAGAGGGAGCACAGATACGCAGTATTTT.

The genes are TRBV2 and TRBJ1-2; tentative D call: TRBD1 (6 bases). Germline CDR1 SNHLY, CDR2 FYNNEI. This CDR3 comprises 14 residues. V gave up 4 bases and J gave up 4 bases, with 13 bases separating them. This CDR3 reads CASSVGGQIYGYTF. The DNA of the CDR3 is TGTGCCAGCAGTGTTGGGGGGCAAATCTATGGCTACACCTTC.